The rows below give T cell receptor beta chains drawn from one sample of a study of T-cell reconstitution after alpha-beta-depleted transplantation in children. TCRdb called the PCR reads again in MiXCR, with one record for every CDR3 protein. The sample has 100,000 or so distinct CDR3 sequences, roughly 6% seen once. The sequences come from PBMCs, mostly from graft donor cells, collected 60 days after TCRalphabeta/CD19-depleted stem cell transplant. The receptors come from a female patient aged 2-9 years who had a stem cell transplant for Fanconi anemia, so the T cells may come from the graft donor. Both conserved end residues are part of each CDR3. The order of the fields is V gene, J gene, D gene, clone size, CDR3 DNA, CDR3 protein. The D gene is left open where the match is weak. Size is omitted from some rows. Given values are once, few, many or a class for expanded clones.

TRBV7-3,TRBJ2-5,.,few,TGTGCCAGCAGCTTCCAAGGGACTGGAGGAGAGACCCAGTACTTC,CASSFQGTGGETQYF
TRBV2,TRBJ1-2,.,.,TGTGCCAGCAGTGAACCAGGATTCTATGGCTACACCTTC,CASSEPGFYGYTF
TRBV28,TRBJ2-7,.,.,TGTGCCAGCACCCAGGGGAGGCCTTACGAGCAGTACTTC,CASTQGRPYEQYF
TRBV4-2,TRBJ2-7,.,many,TGTGCCAGCAGCCAAGACTTCTTTGGGTCCAAGTACTTC,CASSQDFFGSKYF
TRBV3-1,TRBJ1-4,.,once,TGTGCCTGCAGCCAAGCGTTCAGAGCCTATGCAACTAATGAAAAACTGTTTTTT,CACSQAFRAYATNEKLFF
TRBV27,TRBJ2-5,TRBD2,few,TGTGCAACCAGCCCACTAGCGGGAGAGACCCAGTACTTC,CATSPLAGETQYF
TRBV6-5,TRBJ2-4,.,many,TGTGCCAGCAGTTTCGTAGCTAGTTCCGGCATTCAGTACTTC,CASSFVASSGIQYF
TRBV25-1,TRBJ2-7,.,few,TGTGCCAGCAGTGAACAGAGACAGCTCAAGGACTACGAGCAGTACTTC,CASSEQRQLKDYEQYF
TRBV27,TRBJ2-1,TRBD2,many,TGTGCCAGCAGTTTATACCGGGAGGGTTTCTACAATGAGCAGTTCTTC,CASSLYREGFYNEQFF
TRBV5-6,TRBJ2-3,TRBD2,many,TGTGCCAGCAGCTTTTATTTCCTGCTAGCGGGGACAGATACGCAGTATTTT,CASSFYFLLAGTDTQYF
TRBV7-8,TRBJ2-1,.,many,TGTGCCAGCAGCCGAACCGGGACTGGATACAATGAGCAGTTCTTC,CASSRTGTGYNEQFF
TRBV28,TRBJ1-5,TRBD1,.,TGTGCCAGCAGTCCCCCGACAGGGGGAGGTCAGCCCCAGCATTTT,CASSPPTGGGQPQHF
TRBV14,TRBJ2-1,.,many,TGTGCCAGCAGCCAAGATCCCGGTTATGAGCAGTTCTTC,CASSQDPGYEQFF
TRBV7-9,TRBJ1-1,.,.,TGTGCCAGCAGCCCTGGACTTGTCGAAGCTTTCTTT,CASSPGLVEAFF
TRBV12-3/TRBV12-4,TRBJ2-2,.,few,TGTGCCAGCAGTTTGCAGGGTCACACCGGGGAGCTGTTTTTT,CASSLQGHTGELFF
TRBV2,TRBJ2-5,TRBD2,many,TGTGCCAGCAGCCGAATTTTCCGACTAGCGGGTGAGGAGACCCAGTACTTC,CASSRIFRLAGEETQYF
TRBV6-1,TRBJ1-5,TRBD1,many,TGTGCCAGCAGACGTACAGGGGGCGCTTATAGCAATCAGCCCCAGCATTTT,CASRRTGGAYSNQPQHF
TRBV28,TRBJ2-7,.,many,TGTGCCAGCAGTCTCGTAGGGTGGGGGGCCTACGAGCAGTACTTC,CASSLVGWGAYEQYF
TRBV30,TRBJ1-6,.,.,TGTGCCTGGAGGAGAGACAGGAATTCACCCCTCCACTTT,CAWRRDRNSPLHF
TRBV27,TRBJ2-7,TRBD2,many,TGTGCCAGCAGTTCGAGGGAGGGGTACGAGCAGTACTTC,CASSSREGYEQYF
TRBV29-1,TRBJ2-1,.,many,TGCAGCGTTGCCAGGGGCAATGAGCAGTTCTTC,CSVARGNEQFF
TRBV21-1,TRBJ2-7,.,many,TGTGCCAGCAGCAAACTGGGGGGCTCCTACGAGCAGTACTTC,CASSKLGGSYEQYF
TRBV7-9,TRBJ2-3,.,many,TGTGCCAGCAGCTTATCGCAGGAGCCCACAGATACGCAGTATTTT,CASSLSQEPTDTQYF
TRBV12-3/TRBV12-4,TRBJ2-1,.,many,TGTGCCAGCAGCAAGCTCCATAGCTCCTACAATGAGCAGTTCTTC,CASSKLHSSYNEQFF
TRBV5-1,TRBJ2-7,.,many,TGCGCCAGCAAGCCTCGTCTGGGGCCCTACGAGCAGTACTTC,CASKPRLGPYEQYF
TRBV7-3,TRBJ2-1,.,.,TGTGCCAGCAGCTCCGGACTCCTATACAATGAGCAGTTCTTC,CASSSGLLYNEQFF
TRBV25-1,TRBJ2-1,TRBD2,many,TGTGCCAGCAGCCTGGGGTGGCGGGAGGGAGTAAGAGGAGTCAATGAGCAGTTCTTC,CASSLGWREGVRGVNEQFF
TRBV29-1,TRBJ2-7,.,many,TGCAGCGTTGGGCCGGCAGGGTTCCACGAGCAGTACTTC,CSVGPAGFHEQYF